A single sample is the source of the 28 T cell receptor beta chains below, sequenced in a study of cytomegalovirus exposure and HLA in healthy donors. Vbeta (60) and Jbeta (13) primers were used in the PCR. Clones were read by immunoSEQ multiplex PCR, and TCRdb kept only the in-frame ones, dropping some. The sample records about 110,000 clones, about 75% being singletons. Sequences were obtained from PBMCs. The receptor set was obtained from a man aged 35-49 years in good health and CMV-seronegative.

The chain employs TRBV28 and TRBJ1-1; D may be TRBD1 (6 bases). Germline V gene sequence: CDR1 MDHEN, CDR2 SYDVKM. The V end lost 6 bases, the J end lost 1 base, and 12 bases lay between the germline ends. The CDR3 covers 14 residues. For the CDR3, the DNA is TGTGCCAGCAGGTCCGGGACAACGAACACTGAAGCTTTCTTT. Its protein is CASRSGTTNTEAFF.

The genes are TRBV11-1 and TRBJ2-7; 7 bases align to TRBD2. J lost 4 bases, V lost 9 bases, and 3 bases had no gene match. This CDR3 has 11 residues. Germline CDR1 reads SGHAT; CDR2 reads FQDESV (reference sequence). The CDR3 region is CASTGGYEQYF. CDR3 bases: TGTGCCAGTACCGGGGGGTACGAGCAGTACTTC.

This chain links TRBV5-5 with TRBJ1-2, with D possibly being TRBD1 (5 bases). This CDR3 contains 15 residues. From germline, CDR1 is SGHKS and CDR2 YYEKEE (reference sequence). V was trimmed by 1 base and J by 3 bases, leaving 13 bases between them. The CDR3 loop is CASSLTRAFDYGYTF. DNA for the CDR3: TGTGCCAGCAGCTTGACCAGGGCTTTTGACTATGGCTACACCTTC.

The chain carries TRBV2 and TRBJ2-2, with 7 bases lining up with TRBD2. V lost 4 bases and J lost 6; bases outside the gene matches: 5. Germline loops: CDR1 SNHLY, CDR2 FYNNEI. This CDR3 has 14 amino acids. Here the CDR3 reads CASSGGGFAGELFF. For the CDR3, the DNA is TGTGCCAGCAGTGGGGGGGGTTTCGCCGGGGAGCTGTTTTTT.

This chain uses TRBV5-1 with TRBJ1-2; tentative D call: TRBD1 (6 bases). The germline V and J ends were trimmed by 3 bases and 2 bases, with 14 bases remaining between them. The CDR3 length is 15 residues. The germline V gene encodes CDR1 SGHRS and CDR2 YFSETQ. CDR3 amino acids: CASSSGGTTNYGYTF. The CDR3 nucleotides read TGCGCCAGCAGCTCGGGGGGGACAACGAACTATGGCTACACCTTC.

The J gene is TRBJ1-2, the V gene TRBV6-5, with D maybe TRBD1 (5 bases). The CDR3 runs 12 residues. Germline-derived CDR1 and CDR2 are MNHEY and SVGAGI. Trimming stripped 5 bases from V and 4 bases from J, with 8 bases between. CDR3 nucleotides: TGTGCCAGCAGTGGGGCAGGCTATGGCTACACCTTC. Translating gives CASSGAGYGYTF.

The chain has TRBV5-1 and TRBJ2-2, with 8 bases identical to TRBD1. V was clipped by 3 bases and J by 3 bases; unmatched bases: 4. Germline assignment: CDR1 SGHRS and CDR2 YFSETQ. The CDR3 loop spans 15 amino acids. CDR3 in amino acids: CASSWTGSYTGELFF. In DNA form, the CDR3 reads TGCGCCAGCAGCTGGACAGGGAGCTACACCGGGGAGCTGTTTTTT.

This rearrangement joins TRBV2 to TRBJ2-2; possibly TRBD1 for D (5 bases). The CDR3 length is 17 residues. The germline V and J ends were trimmed by 3 bases and 2 bases, with 16 bases remaining between them. Germline CDR1 reads SNHLY; CDR2 reads FYNNEI. The CDR3 nucleotides read TGTGCCAGCAGTGACGTTATAGCAAGGGGTAACACCGGGGAGCTGTTTTTT. It encodes CASSDVIARGNTGELFF.

The V and J genes are TRBV27 and TRBJ1-2; unclear D gene. The CDR3 has 15 residues. V was cut by 6 bases and J by 7 bases, with 21 bases left in between. The V gene's germline CDR1 is MNHEY and CDR2 SMNVEV (reference sequence). The CDR3 here is CASRPQTTVVGGYTF. The CDR3 DNA reads TGTGCCAGCAGGCCTCAGACAACGGTCGTAGGTGGCTACACCTTC.

As concerns this clone: Relative to the germline gene, one junction end is altered; a read error may explain this. This chain links TRBV11-2 with TRBJ2-5; 11 nucleotides line up with TRBD2. CDR1 and CDR2 from the germline V gene are SGHAT and FQNNGV. CDR3 size: 16 residues. CDR3 region: CASSRPGTSGQKTQYF. The CDR3 DNA reads as TGTGCCAGCAGCCGCCCCGGGACTAGCGGCCAAAAGACCCAGTACTTC.

V usage is TRBV6-5 and J usage is TRBJ1-1; no clear D gene. Germline-derived CDR1 and CDR2 are MNHEY and SVGAGI. The CDR3 consists of 13 residues. The V end was cut by 2 bases, the J end by 3 bases, with 7 bases between. DNA of the CDR3: TGTGCCAGCAGTTACATGGAGTACACTGAAGCTTTCTTT. Translation: CASSYMEYTEAFF.

The chain is built from TRBV6-1 and TRBJ1-2; D perhaps matches TRBD1 (5 bases). Germline-derived CDR1 and CDR2 are MNHNS and SASEGT. There are 15 residues in the CDR3. V lost 0 bases and J 4 bases, leaving 12 bases between the germline ends. The CDR3 DNA sequence: TGTGCCAGCAGTGAAGCGCTAGCGGGGGGCTATGGCTACACCTTC. Encoded protein: CASSEALAGGYGYTF.

This clone has only one observation. The rearrangement joins TRBV7-9 to TRBJ1-5, with D perhaps TRBD1 (5 bases). Germline V gives CDR1 SEHNR, CDR2 FQNEAQ (reference sequence). The CDR3 has 14 residues. Trimming took 0 bases from V and 5 from J, leaving 8 bases between them. DNA for the CDR3: TGTGCCAGCAGCTTAGCGGGGGACTATCAGCCCCAGCATTTT. It encodes CASSLAGDYQPQHF.

The chain combines TRBV5-6 with TRBJ2-5; a weak D match, TRBD2 (7 bases). This CDR3 is 14 amino acids long. V dropped 3 bases and J dropped 5 bases, with 14 bases sitting between them. The germline gives CDR1 SGHDT, CDR2 YYEEEE. CDR3 sequence: CASSSAGAWETQYF. The DNA for the CDR3 is TGTGCCAGCAGCTCGGCGGGGGCCTGGGAGACCCAGTACTTC.

The chain uses TRBV25-1 and TRBJ2-7, with 8 bases fitting TRBD2. V dropped 2 bases and J dropped 4; count of bases not matched to a gene: 10. Per the germline V gene, CDR1 is MGHDK and CDR2 is SYGVNS. The CDR3 is 16 amino acids. CDR3: CASSEGGQRGRYEQYF. The CDR3 bases are TGTGCCAGCAGTGAAGGTGGTCAGCGGGGGAGGTACGAGCAGTACTTC.

The rearrangement uses TRBV7-9 and TRBJ1-1; perhaps TRBD1 as D (5 bases). This CDR3 spans 14 amino acids. Germline CDR1 SEHNR, CDR2 FQNEAQ (reference sequence). Trimming left V 5 bases short and J 5 bases short, with 15 bases between. CDR3 sequence reads: CASSPARAGTEAFF. In nucleotides, the CDR3 is TGTGCCAGCAGCCCGGCCAGGGCAGGAACTGAAGCTTTCTTT.

This clone was observed a handful of times. This chain joins TRBV6-1 and TRBJ1-1; maybe TRBD1 (6 bases). This CDR3 is 11 amino acids long. Germline V gene lookup returns CDR1 MNHNS and CDR2 SASEGT. The ends were cut back, 5 bases at V and 9 bases at J, with 10 bases in the middle. The CDR3 spells CASSYWDKAFF. The CDR3 DNA follows: TGTGCCAGCAGTTATTGGGACAAAGCTTTCTTT.

This chain links TRBV19 with TRBJ2-7; TRBD1 matches at 8 bases. This CDR3 region has 13 residues. V lost 6 bases and J lost 5; bases outside the gene matches: 6. Germline V gene data show CDR1 as LNHDA and CDR2 as SQIVND (reference sequence). Here the CDR3 reads CASRRQGRNEQYF. The DNA of the CDR3 is TGTGCCAGTAGGCGACAGGGGCGTAACGAGCAGTACTTC.

The chain uses TRBV18 and TRBJ2-3; TRBD2 matches 8 bases. Germline V gives CDR1 KGHSH, CDR2 LQKENI. Trimming took 10 bases from V and 4 from J; bases not matched to a gene: 7. The CDR3 has 13 amino acids. The CDR3: CATRTSPPDTQYF. In nucleotides, the CDR3 is TGTGCCACGAGGACTAGCCCCCCAGATACGCAGTATTTT.

This clone was recorded a few times. This chain connects TRBV5-6 to TRBJ1-2; 12 bases map to TRBD1. V lost 4 bases to trimming and J lost 3 bases; unmatched junction nucleotides: 1. The CDR3 has 14 residues. Germline CDR1 is SGHDT and CDR2 is YYEEEE. The CDR3 is CASSRDRGHYGYTF. The CDR3, as DNA: TGTGCCAGCAGCCGGGACAGGGGGCACTATGGCTACACCTTC.

V is TRBV7-9 and J is TRBJ1-1, with TRBD1 as a possible D gene (5 bases). Germline CDR1 is SEHNR and CDR2 is FQNEAQ (reference sequence). Trimming shortened V by 0 bases and J by 3 bases, and 11 bases separated the two germline ends. The CDR3 is 15 residues long. The CDR3 nucleotides read TGTGCCAGCAGCTTAGCGGCAGGGTCGTACACTGAAGCTTTCTTT. It is translated as CASSLAAGSYTEAFF.

This clone showed up just a few times. The gene calls are TRBV19 and TRBJ1-2; the D gene is possibly TRBD1 (5 bases). Germline V gene data show CDR1 as LNHDA and CDR2 as SQIVND (reference sequence). The CDR3 runs to 15 residues. The V gene lost 6 bases and the J gene lost 3 bases, with 17 bases spanning the gap. CDR3 amino acids: CASSHPAGQHYGYTF. The DNA of the CDR3 is TGTGCCAGTAGCCACCCCGCAGGGCAGCACTATGGCTACACCTTC.

The V and J genes are TRBV6-6 and TRBJ1-5; 11 bases are shared with TRBD1. The CDR3 has 15 amino acids. The germline gives CDR1 MNHNY, CDR2 SVGAGI (reference sequence). Trimming at V came to 5 bases and at J to 4 bases, leaving 4 bases not matched to a gene. The CDR3 sequence: CASSIGTGGNQPQHF. In nucleotides, the CDR3 is TGTGCCAGCAGTATTGGGACAGGGGGAAATCAGCCCCAGCATTTT.

The gene calls are TRBV2 and TRBJ2-1, with 7 bases fitting TRBD2. Germline CDR1 reads SNHLY; CDR2 reads FYNNEI. The length of the CDR3 is 14 residues. J lost 7 bases, V lost 5 bases, and 8 bases had no gene match. As DNA, the CDR3 is TGTGCCAGCAGTCGGGACTACTCGTATAATGAGCAGTTCTTC. Translated, it gives CASSRDYSYNEQFF.

The rearrangement links TRBV6-1 to TRBJ1-1; D gene uncertain. The V end was cut by 2 bases, the J end by 5 bases, with 15 bases between. The germline gives CDR1 MNHNS, CDR2 SASEGT. This CDR3 spans 15 amino acids. Here the CDR3 reads CASSEIDLRGTEAFF. The CDR3, as DNA: TGTGCCAGCAGTGAAATTGACTTGAGAGGGACTGAAGCTTTCTTT.

V and J are TRBV5-4 and TRBJ2-1, with 10 bases aligning to TRBD2. In germline, CDR1 is SGHNT, CDR2 YYREEE (reference sequence). The CDR3 has 15 residues. Trimming took 3 bases from V and 4 from J; bases not matched to a gene: 4. CDR3 nucleotide sequence: TGTGCCAGCAGCTGGTCTAGCGGGGGATACAATGAGCAGTTCTTC. Protein product: CASSWSSGGYNEQFF.

This chain links TRBV7-2 with TRBJ1-4; 7 nucleotides line up with TRBD1. The CDR3 has 15 residues. V shed 2 bases and J 9 bases; nucleotides not matched to a gene: 9. In germline, CDR1 is SGHTA, CDR2 FQGNSA. The CDR3 DNA sequence: TGTGCCAGCAGCTTACCAGGGGGGATGTTGCAAAAACTGTTTTTT. Protein: CASSLPGGMLQKLFF.

Only a few counts were recorded for this clone. This sequence joins TRBV2 and TRBJ2-7, with TRBD2 identical over 8 bases. Germline V gene data show CDR1 as SNHLY and CDR2 as FYNNEI. Unmatched junction bases numbered 14, after V lost 10 bases and J lost 6 bases. The CDR3 sequence is 14 residues long. CDR3 nucleotide sequence: TGTGCCACCCGGGGGGTAGCCCGGGGGGGCGAGCAGTACTTC. It yields the protein CATRGVARGGEQYF.